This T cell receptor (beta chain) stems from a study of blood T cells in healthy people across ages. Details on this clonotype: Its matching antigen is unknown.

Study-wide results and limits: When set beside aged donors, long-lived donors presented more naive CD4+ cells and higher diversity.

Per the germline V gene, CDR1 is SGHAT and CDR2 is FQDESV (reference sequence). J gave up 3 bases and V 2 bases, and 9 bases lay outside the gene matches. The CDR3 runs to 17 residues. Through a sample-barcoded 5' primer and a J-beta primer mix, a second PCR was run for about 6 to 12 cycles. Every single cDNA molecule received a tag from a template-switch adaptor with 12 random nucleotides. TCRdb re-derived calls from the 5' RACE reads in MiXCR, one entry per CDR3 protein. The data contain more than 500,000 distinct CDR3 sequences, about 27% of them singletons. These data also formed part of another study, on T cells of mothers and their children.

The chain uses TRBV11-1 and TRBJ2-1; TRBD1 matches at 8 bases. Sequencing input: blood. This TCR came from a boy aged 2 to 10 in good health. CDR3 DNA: TGTGCCAGCAGCTTACTATCTGGGGACAGGATCTACAATGAGCAGTTCTTC. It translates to CASSLLSGDRIYNEQFF.